This T cell receptor beta chain was identified during a study of cytomegalovirus exposure and HLA in healthy donors. Background on the study: Earlier work reported some 110 million unique TCR beta sequences from about 179 million T cells. Study-level points and caveats: The investigators catalogued 150 or so TCR beta chains as cytomegalovirus-associated.

PCR employed 60 Vbeta and 13 Jbeta primers. Original processing notes: Roughly 73 million unique TCR beta chains, around 10 million of them shared, were counted by a later analysis. Generated by immunoSEQ multiplex PCR, the TCRdb table keeps only in-frame clones and is missing some. The V and J calls and the clone size are those of that table, but D and trimming were determined from the DNA. The sample lists 180,000 or so clones; around 80% were seen once. A word on this clone: Its target is unknown.

J gave up 6 bases and V 3 bases, and 5 bases lay outside the gene matches. Germline V gene sequence: CDR1 MGHDK, CDR2 SYGVNS. The CDR3 runs to 13 residues. Sequenced material: PBMCs. The chain carries TRBV25-1 and TRBJ2-7; the match to TRBD2 covers 7 bases. The TCR comes from a woman in her thirties in good health and CMV-seronegative. DNA for the CDR3: TGTGCCAGCAGTGAGACCTGGGAGGGCGAGCAGTACTTC. It yields the protein CASSETWEGEQYF.